This T cell receptor beta chain is from a study of T cell responses to AZD1222 COVID-19 vaccine. Study-wide results and limits: CD4 TCRs linked to vaccination spanned spike, dominating at 160-218 and 743-854.

A word on this clone: Its antigen remains unidentified.

Germline assignment: CDR1 SNHLY and CDR2 FYNNEI. Trimming stripped 8 bases from V and 4 bases from J, with 26 bases between. The CDR3 totals 17 residues. Clones were sequenced by immunoSEQ multiplex PCR, and TCRdb holds only the in-frame ones, with some missing. The table shows under 200,000 clones, with 90% occurring only once. The sequence derives from an adult in good health. The chain couples TRBV2 to TRBJ1-2; the D is unclear. The specimen was peripheral blood, collected on day 0 of AZD1222 vaccination. The CDR3 DNA follows: TGTGCCAGCGGGGAGTGGTTTAGCGTGGGGTCGGCCTATGGCTACACCTTC. It encodes CASGEWFSVGSAYGYTF.